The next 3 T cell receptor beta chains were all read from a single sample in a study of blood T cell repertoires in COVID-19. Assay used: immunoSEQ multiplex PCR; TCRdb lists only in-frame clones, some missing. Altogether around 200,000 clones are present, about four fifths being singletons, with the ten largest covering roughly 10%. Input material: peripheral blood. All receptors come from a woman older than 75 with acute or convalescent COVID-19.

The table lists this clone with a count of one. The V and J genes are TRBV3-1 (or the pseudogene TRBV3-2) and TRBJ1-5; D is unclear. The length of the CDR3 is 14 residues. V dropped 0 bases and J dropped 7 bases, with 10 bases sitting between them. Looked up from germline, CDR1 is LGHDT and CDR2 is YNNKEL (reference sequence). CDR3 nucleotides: TGTGCCAGCAGCCAAGATGCAACGGGGCAGCCCCAGCATTTT. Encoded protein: CASSQDATGQPQHF.

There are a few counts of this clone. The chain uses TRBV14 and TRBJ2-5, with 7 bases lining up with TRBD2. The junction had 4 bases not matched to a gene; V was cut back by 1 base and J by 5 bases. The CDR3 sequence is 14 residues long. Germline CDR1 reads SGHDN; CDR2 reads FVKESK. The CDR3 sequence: CASSQVLATETQYF. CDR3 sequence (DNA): TGTGCCAGCAGCCAAGTACTAGCGACGGAGACCCAGTACTTC.

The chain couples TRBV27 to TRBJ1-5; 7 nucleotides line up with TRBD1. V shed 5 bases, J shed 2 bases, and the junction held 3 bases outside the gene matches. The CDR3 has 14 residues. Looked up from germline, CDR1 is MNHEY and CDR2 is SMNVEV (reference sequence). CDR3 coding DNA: TGTGCCAGCAGTATAACAGGGGGCAATCAGCCCCAGCATTTT. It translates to CASSITGGNQPQHF.